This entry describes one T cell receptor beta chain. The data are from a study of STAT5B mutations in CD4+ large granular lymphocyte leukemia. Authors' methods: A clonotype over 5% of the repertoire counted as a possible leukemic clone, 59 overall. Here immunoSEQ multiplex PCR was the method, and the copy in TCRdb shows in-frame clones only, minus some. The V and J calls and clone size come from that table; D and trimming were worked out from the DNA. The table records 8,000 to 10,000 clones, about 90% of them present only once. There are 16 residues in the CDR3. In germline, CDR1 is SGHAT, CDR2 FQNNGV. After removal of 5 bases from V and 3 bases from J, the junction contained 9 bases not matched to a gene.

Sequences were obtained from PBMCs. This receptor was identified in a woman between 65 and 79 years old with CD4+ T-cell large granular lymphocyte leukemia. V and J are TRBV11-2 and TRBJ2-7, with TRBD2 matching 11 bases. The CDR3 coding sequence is TGTGCCAGCAGCGACGGGAGACTAGCGGGAAACTACGAGCAGTACTTC. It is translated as CASSDGRLAGNYEQYF.